Each of the 16 T cell receptor beta chains below was sequenced from the same sample in a study of shared clonotypes between healthy human individuals. Selected positively for CCR7 and CD45RO-negative, naive CD8 cells excluded terminally differentiated effector memory CD45RA+ cells. TCRdb keeps only in-frame clones here, not all; method: immunoSEQ multiplex PCR. Of about 820,000 clones listed, about 92% were seen once; the top ten hold about 25%. The sequenced sample was naive CD8+ T cells sorted from blood. These receptor sequences come from a man aged 25 to 45 in good health.

The gene calls are TRBV7-6 and TRBJ2-5; D perhaps matches TRBD2 (5 bases). The V end was cut by 2 bases, the J end by 1 base, with 14 bases between. The germline V gene has CDR1 SGHVS and CDR2 FNYEAQ. This CDR3 is 16 amino acids long. The CDR3 spells CASSLSPQAVQETQYF. As DNA, the CDR3 is TGTGCCAGCAGCTTATCCCCCCAAGCGGTCCAAGAGACCCAGTACTTC. Full variable domain (missing parts from reference TRBV7-6 and TRBJ2-5): GAGVSQSPRYKVTKRGQDVALRCDPISGHVSLYWYRQALGQGPEFLTYFNYEAQQDKSGLPNDRFSAERPEGSISTLTIQRTEQRDSAMYRCASSLSPQAVQETQYFGPGTRLLVL.

To note about this clone: This sample includes further DNA sequences coding for the same CDR3. The chain combines TRBV5-4 with TRBJ2-5; D call uncertain. The V and J ends lost 2 bases and 1 base respectively, with 3 bases between them. CDR1 SGHNT and CDR2 YYREEE come from the germline V gene (reference sequence). This CDR3 has 12 residues. CDR3 sequence: CASSLPQETQYF. The CDR3 DNA sequence: TGTGCCAGCAGCTTACCCCAAGAGACCCAGTACTTC.

The sample holds one count of this clone. The gene calls are TRBV14 and TRBJ2-7; tentatively, D is TRBD2 (5 bases). Germline assignment: CDR1 SGHDN and CDR2 FVKESK. V was trimmed by 3 bases and J by 0 bases, leaving 12 bases between them. The CDR3 has 15 residues. The DNA for the CDR3 is TGTGCCAGCAGCCAGCTGGGAGAGCTCTCCTACGAGCAGTACTTC. It codes for CASSQLGELSYEQYF.

The sample holds one count of this clone. The CDR3 sequence: CASSYGLAGGYEQYF. As DNA, the CDR3 is TGTGCCAGCAGTTATGGACTAGCGGGAGGCTACGAGCAGTACTTC. The V and J genes are TRBV6-5 and TRBJ2-7, with 14 bases matching TRBD2. The CDR3 extends over 15 amino acids. Germline V lookup: CDR1 MNHEY, CDR2 SVGAGI. The V and J ends lost 3 bases and 3 bases, in that order; junction bases with no gene match: 1.

This chain connects TRBV19 to TRBJ2-5; maybe TRBD2 (5 bases). The CDR3 covers 15 residues. Germline V CDR1 and CDR2: LNHDA, SQIVND (reference sequence). The ends were cut back, 4 bases at V and 3 bases at J, with 15 bases in the middle. The CDR3 DNA follows: TGTGCCAGTAGTAGTTGGCGGGTGGGAGAAGAGACCCAGTACTTC. Its protein is CASSSWRVGEETQYF.

This clone showed up just once. The gene calls are TRBV27 and TRBJ2-5; perhaps TRBD1 as D (5 bases). Germline V gene data show CDR1 as MNHEY and CDR2 as SMNVEV (reference sequence). The CDR3 spans 13 residues. V was shortened by 6 bases and J by 6 bases, with 14 bases between the two germline ends. The CDR3 sequence is CASSKTEIQTQYF. The CDR3 coding sequence is TGTGCCAGCAGCAAGACAGAAATCCAGACCCAGTACTTC.

Regarding this clone: Different DNA sequences within this sample yield the same CDR3. The CDR3 DNA reads TGTGCCAGCAGTGAACAGGGTGCGGGAAACACCATATATTTT. Amino acids: CASSEQGAGNTIYF. The chain carries TRBV6-1 and TRBJ1-3, with D possibly matching TRBD1 (5 bases). Germline V lookup: CDR1 MNHNS, CDR2 SASEGT. The CDR3 is made up of 14 amino acids. Trimming shortened V by 2 bases and J by 4 bases, and 9 bases separated the two germline ends.

This clone was counted only a few times. V usage is TRBV11-1 and J usage is TRBJ2-1; 9 positions agree with TRBD1. Germline loops: CDR1 SGHAT, CDR2 FQDESV (reference sequence). This CDR3 has 15 residues. J lost 8 bases, V lost 5 bases, and 10 bases had no gene match. The CDR3 DNA sequence: TGTGCCAGCAGCCCCCGGGACAGGGTTCTCGATGAGCAGTTCTTC. Its translation: CASSPRDRVLDEQFF.

V usage is TRBV2 and J usage is TRBJ1-1; D might be TRBD1 (6 bases). V dropped 2 bases and J dropped 0 bases, with 10 bases sitting between them. The CDR3 is 15 residues long. Germline V gene lookup returns CDR1 SNHLY and CDR2 FYNNEI. CDR3 amino acids: CASSERGKVNTEAFF. Here the CDR3 DNA reads TGTGCCAGCAGTGAAAGGGGGAAGGTGAACACTGAAGCTTTCTTT.

This chain joins TRBV15 and TRBJ2-3, with 7 bases identical to TRBD1. Germline CDR1 LNHNV, CDR2 YYDKDF (reference sequence). The junction had 11 bases not matched to a gene; V was cut back by 3 bases and J by 5 bases. The CDR3 is 16 residues long. CDR3 coding DNA: TGTGCCACCAGCAGCTCAGGACAGGATCCAAGAGATACGCAGTATTTT. Protein sequence: CATSSSGQDPRDTQYF.

The V gene is TRBV25-1, the J gene TRBJ2-7; D call uncertain. Germline V gives CDR1 MGHDK, CDR2 SYGVNS. Between the trimmed V and J ends, which lost 7 bases and 3 bases, there was a span of 7 bases. CDR3 length: 11 residues. The CDR3 region has the DNA TGTGCCAGCAAAATTGGCTACGAGCAGTACTTC. It translates to CASKIGYEQYF.

The CDR3 is CASSSVLAGEPYEQYF. DNA of the CDR3: TGTGCCAGCAGTTCAGTGCTAGCGGGTGAGCCCTACGAGCAGTACTTC. The gene calls are TRBV27 and TRBJ2-7; 8 positions match TRBD2. Trimming cost V 4 bases and J 2 bases; bases outside gene matches: 10. Germline values: CDR1 MNHEY, CDR2 SMNVEV (reference sequence). The CDR3 sequence is 16 residues long.

CDR3 sequence: CASSLSRGTANTGELFF. DNA of the CDR3: TGTGCCAGCAGTTTATCGCGGGGGACAGCGAACACCGGGGAGCTGTTTTTT. The chain uses TRBV27 and TRBJ2-2, with D perhaps TRBD1 or TRBD2 (7 bases each). Germline V gives CDR1 MNHEY, CDR2 SMNVEV (reference sequence). V was clipped by 0 bases and J by 0 bases, with 11 bases between them. CDR3 length equals 17 residues.

The J gene is TRBJ2-5, the V gene TRBV7-9, with TRBD2 identical over 11 bases. The J segment lost 5 bases and the V segment lost 1 base, leaving 9 bases of the junction unmatched. Germline-derived CDR1 and CDR2 are SEHNR and FQNEAQ (reference sequence). CDR3 length: 17 residues. CDR3 residues: CASSLVSSGRAGETQYF. The CDR3 coding sequence is TGTGCCAGCAGCTTAGTCAGTAGCGGGAGGGCCGGGGAGACCCAGTACTTC. The variable domain in full, with the rest retrieved from reference TRBV7-9 and TRBJ2-5, is DTGVSQNPRHKITKRGQNVTFRCDPISEHNRLYWYRQTLGQGPEFLTYFQNEAQLEKSRLLSDRFSAERPKGSFSTLEIQRTEQGDSAMYLCASSLVSSGRAGETQYFGPGTRLLVL.

V and J are TRBV27 and TRBJ2-1; D unclear. V lost 4 bases to trimming and J lost 9 bases, with 10 bases between them. CDR1 MNHEY and CDR2 SMNVEV come from the germline V gene (reference sequence). The CDR3 has 12 amino acids. Written as DNA, the CDR3 is TGTGCCAGCAGTTCTGTGTTGAGTGAGCAGTTCTTC. Its translation: CASSSVLSEQFF.

The chain employs TRBV15 and TRBJ2-7, with D perhaps TRBD2 (7 bases). This CDR3 contains 16 residues. V was cut by 1 base and J by 3 bases, with 16 bases left in between. Germline-derived CDR1 and CDR2 are LNHNV and YYDKDF (reference sequence). Here the CDR3 reads CATSRVRGATRYEQYF. The CDR3 nucleotides are TGTGCCACCAGCAGAGTTCGGGGGGCGACACGCTACGAGCAGTACTTC.